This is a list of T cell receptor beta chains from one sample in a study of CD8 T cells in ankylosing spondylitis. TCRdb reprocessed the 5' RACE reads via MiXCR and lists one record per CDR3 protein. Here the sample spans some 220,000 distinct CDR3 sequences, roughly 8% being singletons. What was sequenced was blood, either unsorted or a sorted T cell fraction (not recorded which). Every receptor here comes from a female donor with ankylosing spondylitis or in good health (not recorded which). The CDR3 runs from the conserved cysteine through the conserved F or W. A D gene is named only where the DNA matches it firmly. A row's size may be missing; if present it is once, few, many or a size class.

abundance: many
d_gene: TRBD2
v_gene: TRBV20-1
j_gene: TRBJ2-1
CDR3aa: CSARRLVLGTSGSPAYNEQFF
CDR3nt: TGCAGTGCTAGAAGGTTGGTACTGGGGACTAGCGGGAGCCCCGCCTACAATGAGCAGTTCTTC

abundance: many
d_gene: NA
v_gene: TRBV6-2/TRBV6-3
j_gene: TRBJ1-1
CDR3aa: CASSPWSVGVNTEAFF
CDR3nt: TGTGCCAGCAGTCCCTGGAGTGTTGGAGTGAACACTGAAGCTTTCTTT

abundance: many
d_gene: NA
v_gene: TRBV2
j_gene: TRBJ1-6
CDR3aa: CASSEKSPLHF
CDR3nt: TGTGCCAGCAGTGAAAAGTCCCCCCTCCACTTT

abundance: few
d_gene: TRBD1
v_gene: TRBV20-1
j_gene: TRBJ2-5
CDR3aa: CSARNPGQGQETQYF
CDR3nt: TGCAGTGCTAGGAATCCGGGACAGGGGCAAGAGACCCAGTACTTC

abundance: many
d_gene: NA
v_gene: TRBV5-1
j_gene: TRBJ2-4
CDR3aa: CASSLGTTNGDIQYF
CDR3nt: TGCGCCAGCAGCTTGGGGACAACTAATGGGGACATTCAGTACTTC

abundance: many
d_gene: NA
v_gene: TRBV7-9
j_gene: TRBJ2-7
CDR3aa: CASSTGGTAYEQYF
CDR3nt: TGTGCCAGCAGCACCGGGGGAACAGCCTACGAGCAGTACTTC

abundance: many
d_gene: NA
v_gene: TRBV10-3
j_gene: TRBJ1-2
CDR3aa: CAISLSDIANYGYTF
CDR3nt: TGTGCCATCAGCCTTTCGGACATAGCTAACTATGGCTACACCTTC

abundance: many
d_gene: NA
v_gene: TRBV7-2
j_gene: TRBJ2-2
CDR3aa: CASSLGGSGVGTGELFF
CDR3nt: TGTGCCAGCAGCTTAGGCGGGTCCGGAGTCGGGACCGGGGAGCTGTTTTTT

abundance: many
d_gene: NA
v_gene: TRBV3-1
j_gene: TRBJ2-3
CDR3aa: CASSQDMSLGSDTQYF
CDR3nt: TGTGCCAGCAGCCAAGATATGAGCCTTGGCTCGGATACGCAGTATTTT

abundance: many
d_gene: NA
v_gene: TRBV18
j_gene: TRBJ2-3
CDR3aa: CASSHTGGVHTDTQYF
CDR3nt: TGTGCCAGCTCACACACCGGGGGAGTTCACACAGATACGCAGTATTTT

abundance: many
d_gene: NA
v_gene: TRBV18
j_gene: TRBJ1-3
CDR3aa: CASSPPSPSGNTIYF
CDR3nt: TGTGCCAGCTCACCACCTTCGCCCTCTGGAAACACCATATATTTT

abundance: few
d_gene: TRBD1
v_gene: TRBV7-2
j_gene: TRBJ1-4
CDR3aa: CASSSGQGRRLFF
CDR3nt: TGTGCCAGCAGCTCGGGACAGGGAAGAAGACTGTTTTTT

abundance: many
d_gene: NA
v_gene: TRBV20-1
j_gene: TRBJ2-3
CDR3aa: CSARDSAPGPDTQYF
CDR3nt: TGCAGTGCTAGAGATAGTGCTCCGGGGCCAGATACGCAGTATTTT

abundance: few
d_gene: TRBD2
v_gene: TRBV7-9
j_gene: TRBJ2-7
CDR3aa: CASSLDSAGGPDEQYF
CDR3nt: TGTGCCAGCAGCTTAGATTCTGCGGGAGGGCCCGACGAGCAGTACTTC

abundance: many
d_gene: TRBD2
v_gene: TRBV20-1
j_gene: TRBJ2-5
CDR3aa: CSARNAREGPETQYF
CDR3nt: TGCAGTGCTCGCAACGCGCGGGAGGGCCCCGAGACCCAGTACTTC

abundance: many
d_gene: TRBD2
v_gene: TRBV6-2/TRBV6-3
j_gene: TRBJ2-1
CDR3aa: CASSYSRPGGSYDEQFF
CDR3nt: TGTGCCAGCAGTTACTCGAGGCCCGGGGGGTCATACGATGAGCAGTTCTTC

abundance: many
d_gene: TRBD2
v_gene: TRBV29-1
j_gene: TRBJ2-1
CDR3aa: CSVETSGADEQFF
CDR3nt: TGCAGCGTTGAGACTAGCGGGGCAGACGAGCAGTTCTTC

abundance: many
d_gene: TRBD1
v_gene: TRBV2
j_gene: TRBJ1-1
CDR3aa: CAKGGNTGTEAFF
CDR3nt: TGTGCCAAAGGGGGCAATACTGGCACTGAAGCTTTCTTT

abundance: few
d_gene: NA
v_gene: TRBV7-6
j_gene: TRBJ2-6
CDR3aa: CASSLPGWGANVLTF
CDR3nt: TGTGCCAGCAGCTTGCCCGGTTGGGGGGCCAACGTCCTGACTTTC

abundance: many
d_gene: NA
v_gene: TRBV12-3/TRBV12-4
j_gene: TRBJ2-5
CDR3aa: CASSLDARPETQYF
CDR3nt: TGTGCCAGCAGTTTAGACGCTAGACCAGAGACCCAGTACTTC

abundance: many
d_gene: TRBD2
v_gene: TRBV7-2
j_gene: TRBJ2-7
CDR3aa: CASSLIGLAGGEQYF
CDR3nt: TGTGCCAGCAGCTTGATTGGACTAGCGGGAGGCGAGCAGTACTTC

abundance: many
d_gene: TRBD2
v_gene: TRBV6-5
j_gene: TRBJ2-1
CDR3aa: CASSYLRTSGNEQFF
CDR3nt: TGTGCCAGCAGTTACTTGAGGACTAGCGGAAATGAGCAGTTCTTC

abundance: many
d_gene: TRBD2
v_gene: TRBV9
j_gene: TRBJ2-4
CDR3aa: CASSGGGPAKNIQYF
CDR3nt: TGTGCCAGCAGCGGGGGGGGACCAGCCAAAAACATTCAGTACTTC

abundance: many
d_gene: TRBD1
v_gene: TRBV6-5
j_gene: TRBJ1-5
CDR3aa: CASSSYSGTGGQPQHF
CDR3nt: TGTGCCAGCAGTTCTTACTCCGGGACAGGCGGTCAGCCCCAGCATTTT

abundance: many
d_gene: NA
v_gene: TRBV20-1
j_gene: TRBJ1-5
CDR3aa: CSARPGTRNQPQHF
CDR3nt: TGCAGTGCTAGGCCGGGTACGCGCAATCAGCCCCAGCATTTT

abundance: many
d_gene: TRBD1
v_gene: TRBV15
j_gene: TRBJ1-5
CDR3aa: CATSRAGTGGRNQPQHF
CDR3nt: TGTGCCACCAGCAGGGCCGGCACAGGGGGCAGGAATCAGCCCCAGCATTTT

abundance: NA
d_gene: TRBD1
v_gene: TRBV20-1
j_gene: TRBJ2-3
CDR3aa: CSAETGLDTQYF
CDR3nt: TGCAGTGCGGAGACAGGGTTAGATACGCAGTATTTT

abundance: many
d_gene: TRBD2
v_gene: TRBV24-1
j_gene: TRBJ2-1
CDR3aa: CATSPSSGRSYNEQFF
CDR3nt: TGTGCCACCAGTCCTTCTAGCGGGAGGTCCTACAATGAGCAGTTCTTC

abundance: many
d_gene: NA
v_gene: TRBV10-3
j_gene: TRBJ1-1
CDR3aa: CAISEGRGNTEAFF
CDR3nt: TGTGCCATCAGTGAAGGCAGGGGCAACACTGAAGCTTTCTTT

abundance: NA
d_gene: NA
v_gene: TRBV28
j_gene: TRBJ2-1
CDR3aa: CATNWAFLSSYNEQFF
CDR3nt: TGTGCCACCAATTGGGCGTTTTTATCATCCTACAATGAGCAGTTCTTC

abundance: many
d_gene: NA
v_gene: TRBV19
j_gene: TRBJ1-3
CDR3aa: CASSRRGNQAGNTIYF
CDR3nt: TGTGCCAGTAGTCGCCGTGGAAATCAGGCTGGAAACACCATATATTTT

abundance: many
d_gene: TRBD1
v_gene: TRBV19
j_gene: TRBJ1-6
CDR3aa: CASSPRDRDSPLHF
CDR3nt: TGTGCCAGTAGTCCACGGGACAGGGACTCACCCCTCCACTTT

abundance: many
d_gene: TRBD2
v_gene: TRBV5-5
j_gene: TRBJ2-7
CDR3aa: CASSAGFRGVTTYEQYF
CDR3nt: TGTGCCAGCAGCGCCGGATTTCGGGGGGTGACAACCTACGAGCAGTACTTC

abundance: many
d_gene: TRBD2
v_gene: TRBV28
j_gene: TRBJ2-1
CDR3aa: CASSTSGSSIRDEQFF
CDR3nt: TGTGCCAGCAGTACTAGCGGGAGTTCGATCCGGGATGAGCAGTTCTTC

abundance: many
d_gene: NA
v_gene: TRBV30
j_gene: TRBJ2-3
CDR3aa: CAWAAGLTGIDTQYF
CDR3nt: TGTGCCTGGGCCGCCGGACTGACCGGTATAGATACGCAGTATTTT

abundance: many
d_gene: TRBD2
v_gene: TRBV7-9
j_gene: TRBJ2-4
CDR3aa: CASSTKGEGNIQYF
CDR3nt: TGTGCCAGCAGCACTAAAGGGGAGGGAAACATTCAGTACTTC

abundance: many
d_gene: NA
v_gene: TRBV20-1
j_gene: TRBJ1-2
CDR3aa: CSASRGDGYTF
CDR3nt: TGCAGTGCTAGCAGGGGCGATGGCTACACCTTC